Listed below are T cell receptor beta chains from one sample, sequenced in a study of blood T cell repertoires in COVID-19. The repertoire was sequenced with immunoSEQ multiplex PCR; TCRdb's copy has only in-frame clones and lacks some. The sample shows over 150,000 clones, roughly 76% of them seen only once. The sequencing sample was made of peripheral blood. The receptors originated from a woman aged 80 or older with COVID-19, enrolled during active disease. The CDR3 runs from the conserved cysteine through the conserved F or W. D genes are given only for firm matches. Clone size, where shown, is once, few, many, or a class for clones that have expanded.

abundance: NA; d_gene: TRBD1; v_gene: TRBV10-3; j_gene: TRBJ1-2; CDR3nt: TGTGCCATCAGACAGGGGGCAGGCTATGGCTACACCTTC; CDR3aa: CAIRQGAGYGYTF
abundance: NA; d_gene: NA; v_gene: TRBV14; j_gene: TRBJ1-2; CDR3nt: TGTGCCAGCAGCCAAGACAGGGGAGCCTATGGCTACACCTTC; CDR3aa: CASSQDRGAYGYTF
abundance: NA; d_gene: TRBD2; v_gene: TRBV27; j_gene: TRBJ2-3; CDR3nt: TGTGCCAGCAGTTTGTGGCGGGGGGGCCAAGATACGCAGTATTTT; CDR3aa: CASSLWRGGQDTQYF
abundance: NA; d_gene: TRBD1; v_gene: TRBV5-4; j_gene: TRBJ2-7; CDR3nt: TGTGCCAGCAGCTCCGACGTAATAACCGGGACAGACGTCTACGAGCAGTACTTC; CDR3aa: CASSSDVITGTDVYEQYF
abundance: NA; d_gene: NA; v_gene: TRBV19; j_gene: TRBJ2-7; CDR3nt: TGTGCCAGTAGTATTAACCAGAACCCCTACGAGCAGTACTTC; CDR3aa: CASSINQNPYEQYF
abundance: few; d_gene: NA; v_gene: TRBV2; j_gene: TRBJ1-6; CDR3nt: TGTGCCAGCAGTGAAGAGGAGGGGACACCCCTCCACTTT; CDR3aa: CASSEEEGTPLHF
abundance: NA; d_gene: NA; v_gene: TRBV19; j_gene: TRBJ2-2; CDR3nt: TGTGCCAGTATTGGACTTGCCTCGAACACCGGGGAGCTGTTTTTT; CDR3aa: CASIGLASNTGELFF
abundance: NA; d_gene: TRBD1; v_gene: TRBV18; j_gene: TRBJ2-3; CDR3nt: TGTGCCAGCTCACCGGGACAGACGAAGACAGATACGCAGTATTTT; CDR3aa: CASSPGQTKTDTQYF
abundance: NA; d_gene: NA; v_gene: TRBV7-2; j_gene: TRBJ1-1; CDR3nt: TGTGCCAGCAGCTTAGAGAGCGCAGGGGTCACTGAAGCTTTCTTT; CDR3aa: CASSLESAGVTEAFF
abundance: NA; d_gene: NA; v_gene: TRBV12-3/TRBV12-4; j_gene: TRBJ2-5; CDR3nt: TGTGCCAGCAGTTTACTATACCAAGAGACCCAGTACTTC; CDR3aa: CASSLLYQETQYF
abundance: NA; d_gene: TRBD1; v_gene: TRBV27; j_gene: TRBJ1-2; CDR3nt: TGTGCCAGCAGACACACGCCGGGACAGAGTAACTATGGCTACACCTTC; CDR3aa: CASRHTPGQSNYGYTF
abundance: NA; d_gene: NA; v_gene: TRBV5-4; j_gene: TRBJ1-3; CDR3nt: TGTGCCAGCAGGAACAGGGACACCATATATTTT; CDR3aa: CASRNRDTIYF
abundance: NA; d_gene: NA; v_gene: TRBV18; j_gene: TRBJ2-7; CDR3nt: TGTGCCAGCTCCGGAGGGGTCCGTGGGGAGCAGTACTTC; CDR3aa: CASSGGVRGEQYF
abundance: NA; d_gene: NA; v_gene: TRBV18; j_gene: TRBJ2-1; CDR3nt: TGTGCCAGCTCACCACGGGCCGGGAACTACAATGAGCAGTTCTTC; CDR3aa: CASSPRAGNYNEQFF
abundance: NA; d_gene: TRBD1; v_gene: TRBV27; j_gene: TRBJ2-2; CDR3nt: TGTGCCAGCAGCCCGACCGGGACAGGGGTCACCGGGGAGCTGTTTTTT; CDR3aa: CASSPTGTGVTGELFF
abundance: NA; d_gene: TRBD1; v_gene: TRBV7-2; j_gene: TRBJ1-4; CDR3nt: TGTGCCAGCAGCGCAGGGGGCGCGACGGAAAAACTGTTTTTT; CDR3aa: CASSAGGATEKLFF
abundance: NA; d_gene: TRBD1; v_gene: TRBV7-2; j_gene: TRBJ1-4; CDR3nt: TGTGCCAGCAGCGGCCTACAGGGGGCGGGTGAAAAACTGTTTTTT; CDR3aa: CASSGLQGAGEKLFF
abundance: NA; d_gene: NA; v_gene: TRBV5-1; j_gene: TRBJ1-4; CDR3nt: TGCGCCAGCAGCTTGAGGTTGGGGCTTCAAGAAAAACTGTTTTTT; CDR3aa: CASSLRLGLQEKLFF
abundance: NA; d_gene: NA; v_gene: TRBV7-9; j_gene: TRBJ1-1; CDR3nt: TGTGCCAGCAGCTTAGCGGGGGGGAACACTGAAGCTTTCTTT; CDR3aa: CASSLAGGNTEAFF
abundance: NA; d_gene: NA; v_gene: TRBV6-2/TRBV6-3; j_gene: TRBJ2-1; CDR3nt: TGTGCCAGCAGTTACGCCATGGGGGGGCGCGGGTTCTCCAATGAGCAGTTCTTC; CDR3aa: CASSYAMGGRGFSNEQFF
abundance: NA; d_gene: TRBD1; v_gene: TRBV10-3; j_gene: TRBJ1-5; CDR3nt: TGTGCCATCAGTGAGGCAGGGGGCTTTCAGCCCCAGCATTTT; CDR3aa: CAISEAGGFQPQHF
abundance: few; d_gene: NA; v_gene: TRBV3-1/TRBV3-2; j_gene: TRBJ1-4; CDR3nt: TGTGCCAGCAGCCAAGGCGACAGGCTTGGAAAACTGTTTTTT; CDR3aa: CASSQGDRLGKLFF
abundance: NA; d_gene: TRBD2; v_gene: TRBV28; j_gene: TRBJ2-7; CDR3nt: TGTGCCAGCAGCGTCCTAGCGGGAGGTAACTACGAGCAGTACTTC; CDR3aa: CASSVLAGGNYEQYF
abundance: once; d_gene: TRBD1; v_gene: TRBV4-3; j_gene: TRBJ1-1; CDR3nt: TGCGCCAGCAGCCCACAGGGGGCGCATATTACTGAAGCTTTCTTT; CDR3aa: CASSPQGAHITEAFF
abundance: few; d_gene: TRBD2; v_gene: TRBV18; j_gene: TRBJ2-3; CDR3nt: TGTGCCAGCTCCGGAGGGGGGACTAGCGGACGCACAGATACGCAGTATTTT; CDR3aa: CASSGGGTSGRTDTQYF
abundance: NA; d_gene: TRBD2; v_gene: TRBV7-8; j_gene: TRBJ2-3; CDR3nt: TGTGCCAGCAGCGGGCGGGGGGCAGCCATGGATACGCAGTATTTT; CDR3aa: CASSGRGAAMDTQYF
abundance: NA; d_gene: NA; v_gene: TRBV10-3; j_gene: TRBJ1-2; CDR3nt: TGTGCCATCAGTGAGGCGGAAGGAGCCGCCACCTTC; CDR3aa: CAISEAEGAATF
abundance: few; d_gene: TRBD1; v_gene: TRBV10-3; j_gene: TRBJ1-2; CDR3nt: TGTGCCATCAGTGAGACAAGGTCAGGGACAGGGTCGGCCGCTGGCTACACCTTC; CDR3aa: CAISETRSGTGSAAGYTF
abundance: NA; d_gene: NA; v_gene: TRBV5-6; j_gene: TRBJ1-5; CDR3nt: TGTGCCAGCAGCTTGGGTATCCAGGGTAATCAGCCCCAGCATTTT; CDR3aa: CASSLGIQGNQPQHF
abundance: NA; d_gene: TRBD1; v_gene: TRBV6-5; j_gene: TRBJ2-2; CDR3nt: TGTGCCAGCAGTTACTCGGTGCCAGGGGGAACCGGGGAGCTGTTTTTT; CDR3aa: CASSYSVPGGTGELFF
abundance: NA; d_gene: NA; v_gene: TRBV30; j_gene: TRBJ1-2; CDR3nt: TGTGCCTGGAGTCTTCAACAGGGTGGCGGCTACACCTTC; CDR3aa: CAWSLQQGGGYTF
abundance: NA; d_gene: TRBD1; v_gene: TRBV15; j_gene: TRBJ1-5; CDR3nt: TGTGCCACCAGCAGAGCAGGGGGACAGCCCCAGCATTTT; CDR3aa: CATSRAGGQPQHF
abundance: NA; d_gene: NA; v_gene: TRBV11-2; j_gene: TRBJ2-3; CDR3nt: TGTGCCAGCAGCATCCGACAAGCCTTTAGCACAGATACGCAGTATTTT; CDR3aa: CASSIRQAFSTDTQYF
abundance: NA; d_gene: TRBD2; v_gene: TRBV18; j_gene: TRBJ2-1; CDR3nt: TGTGCCAGCTCGTCGGGACTAGCGAACAATGAGCAGTTCTTC; CDR3aa: CASSSGLANNEQFF
abundance: once; d_gene: TRBD1; v_gene: TRBV6-6; j_gene: TRBJ1-4; CDR3nt: TGTGCCAGCAGCCCAGGGGGCGCGGGGGAAAAACTGTTTTTT; CDR3aa: CASSPGGAGEKLFF
abundance: NA; d_gene: TRBD1; v_gene: TRBV18; j_gene: TRBJ1-1; CDR3nt: TGTGCCAGCTCACTACGGACAGGGAGTAACACTGAAGCTTTCTTT; CDR3aa: CASSLRTGSNTEAFF
abundance: once; d_gene: TRBD2; v_gene: TRBV5-4; j_gene: TRBJ2-3; CDR3nt: TGTGCCAGCAGCGTGAGACTAGCGGGGTCCACAGATACGCAGTATTTT; CDR3aa: CASSVRLAGSTDTQYF
abundance: NA; d_gene: TRBD1; v_gene: TRBV11-3; j_gene: TRBJ2-5; CDR3nt: TGTGCCAGCAGCGCCTTGGGGACAGGGGTAAAGACCCAGTACTTC; CDR3aa: CASSALGTGVKTQYF
abundance: NA; d_gene: TRBD1; v_gene: TRBV27; j_gene: TRBJ1-1; CDR3nt: TGTGCCAGCAGTCCCACAGGGGGGGTAGCTTTCTTT; CDR3aa: CASSPTGGVAFF
abundance: NA; d_gene: TRBD2; v_gene: TRBV7-2; j_gene: TRBJ2-7; CDR3nt: TGTGCCAGCAGCTTAAGTTATGGTAGCGGGGGCGAGCAGTACTTC; CDR3aa: CASSLSYGSGGEQYF
abundance: NA; d_gene: NA; v_gene: TRBV4-3; j_gene: TRBJ1-6; CDR3nt: TGCGCCAGCAGCCAGGGCCTCTCTCCTAATTCACCCCTCCACTTT; CDR3aa: CASSQGLSPNSPLHF
abundance: NA; d_gene: NA; v_gene: TRBV24-1; j_gene: TRBJ1-1; CDR3nt: TGTGCCACCAGGGCAGGTCATTCCACTGAAGCTTTCTTT; CDR3aa: CATRAGHSTEAFF
abundance: NA; d_gene: NA; v_gene: TRBV28; j_gene: TRBJ2-7; CDR3nt: TGTGCCAGCAGGGCTCGGGGGTCCTACGAGCAGTACTTC; CDR3aa: CASRARGSYEQYF
abundance: NA; d_gene: NA; v_gene: TRBV10-3; j_gene: TRBJ1-4; CDR3nt: TGTGCCATCAGTGGCGGGGTTGGGGGAACTTCAACTAATGAAAAACTGTTTTTT; CDR3aa: CAISGGVGGTSTNEKLFF
abundance: NA; d_gene: NA; v_gene: TRBV11-3; j_gene: TRBJ1-1; CDR3nt: TGTGCCAGCAGCTTAGATCGACAGGCTGTGAACACTGAAGCTTTCTTT; CDR3aa: CASSLDRQAVNTEAFF
abundance: NA; d_gene: TRBD2; v_gene: TRBV5-6; j_gene: TRBJ2-1; CDR3nt: TGTGCCAGCAGCCCCCCTAGCGGGAGATGGTCCCATTTCAATGAGCAGTTCTTC; CDR3aa: CASSPPSGRWSHFNEQFF